Listed below are T cell receptor beta chains from one sample, sequenced in a study of siplizumab effects on memory and regulatory T cells. Clones were sequenced by immunoSEQ multiplex PCR, and TCRdb holds only the in-frame ones, with some missing. The sample has 85,000 to 90,000 clones; 85% to 90% are singletons. Sequencing was carried out using CD4+ T cells sorted from blood. The origin of the receptors is a human donor in good health. CDR3s include the opening cysteine and the closing phenylalanine or tryptophan. A D gene is named only where the DNA matches it firmly. Rows give clone size only sometimes, using once, few, many, or a class for an expanded clone.

D gene,clone size,J gene,V gene,CDR3 DNA,CDR3 protein
-,-,TRBJ2-5,TRBV15,TGTGCCACCGGCCCTGGGGGAAGGCGGTCCCAAGAGACCCAGTACTTC,CATGPGGRRSQETQYF
-,once,TRBJ2-3,TRBV5-4,TGTGCCAGCAGCTTGGGTACCTCTAGCGCAGATACGCAGTATTTT,CASSLGTSSADTQYF
TRBD1,few,TRBJ1-3,TRBV7-8,TGTGCCAGCAGCTTAGCCGGGACAGCTGCGGGAAACACCATATATTTT,CASSLAGTAAGNTIYF
TRBD1,-,TRBJ1-1,TRBV18,TGTGCCAGCTCACCACGAGCCATTAGTAGCGGGACAGGTTTGAACACTGAAGCTTTCTTT,CASSPRAISSGTGLNTEAFF
-,-,TRBJ1-2,TRBV5-8,TGTGCCAGCAGCTTGGCTTTCCCGCAGGGCTACACCTTC,CASSLAFPQGYTF
-,-,TRBJ2-7,TRBV6-6,TGTGCCAGCAGATCCGGCCCCTACGAGCAGTACTTC,CASRSGPYEQYF
-,-,TRBJ1-1,TRBV27,TGTGCCAGCACCGCTGCTCCGGCGAGGACTGAAGCTTTCTTT,CASTAAPARTEAFF
TRBD1,-,TRBJ1-1,TRBV11-2,TGTGCCAGCAGCTCGACAGGGCTGAACACTGAAGCTTTCTTT,CASSSTGLNTEAFF
-,-,TRBJ1-5,TRBV19,TGTGCCAGTAGTATCTCCCGCCGTAGCAATCAGCCCCAGCATTTT,CASSISRRSNQPQHF
TRBD1,-,TRBJ1-2,TRBV11-2,TGTGCCAGCAGCTTGCGACTGGACAGGGGAGGTTATGGCTACACCTTC,CASSLRLDRGGYGYTF
TRBD2,-,TRBJ2-1,TRBV7-3,TGTGCCAGCAGCCCCGGGACTAGCGGGATTAGAGAGCAGTTCTTC,CASSPGTSGIREQFF
TRBD1,-,TRBJ2-1,TRBV15,TGTGCCACCAGCAGGATCCTCTGGGACAGGGGCCACAATGAGCAGTTCTTC,CATSRILWDRGHNEQFF
-,-,TRBJ1-3,TRBV30,TGTGCCTGGAGCCCAACCCCCCGCTCTGGAAACACCATATATTTT,CAWSPTPRSGNTIYF
-,-,TRBJ2-5,TRBV28,TGTGCCAGCAGTACCTCAGGGAGGATGGGAGAGACCCAGTACTTC,CASSTSGRMGETQYF
-,-,TRBJ1-5,TRBV28,TGTGCCAGCAGTTTTTCCCGACACCAGAATCAGCCCCAGCATTTT,CASSFSRHQNQPQHF
-,-,TRBJ1-5,TRBV30,TGTGCCTGGAGTAGGATGGGCAATCAGCCCCAGCATTTT,CAWSRMGNQPQHF
TRBD2,-,TRBJ2-7,TRBV5-1,TGCGCCAGCAGTATTAGTCAGGGCGGGAGGATTTACGAGCAGTACTTC,CASSISQGGRIYEQYF
-,-,TRBJ1-5,TRBV5-6,TGTGCCAGCAGCGATTCAAGGGTGGCGCAGCCCCAGCATTTT,CASSDSRVAQPQHF
TRBD1,once,TRBJ1-6,TRBV30,TGTGCCTGGAGGGACAGGGATAATTCACCCCTCCACTTT,CAWRDRDNSPLHF
-,once,TRBJ1-2,TRBV28,TGTGCCAGCAGTTTGTCGGCAGGCCGGGGCTATGGCTACACCTTC,CASSLSAGRGYGYTF
-,-,TRBJ1-2,TRBV6-1,TGTGCCAGCAGTGTGTCGACAGGATTCTATGGCTACACCTTC,CASSVSTGFYGYTF
TRBD1,-,TRBJ2-7,TRBV5-1,TGCGCCAGCAGCTCCCGCCGGGACAGGGTTCGAGAGCAGTACTTC,CASSSRRDRVREQYF
TRBD1,-,TRBJ2-7,TRBV30,TGTGCCTCTGACAGGGGATTTTACGAGCAGTACTTC,CASDRGFYEQYF
-,-,TRBJ2-1,TRBV30,TGTGCCTGGAGCTCCCTCACTAGTCTGGGTCCCAATGAGCAGTTCTTC,CAWSSLTSLGPNEQFF
-,-,TRBJ2-2,TRBV11-2,TGTGCCAGCAGCTTAGATGTAGGCGCCGGGGAGCTGTTTTTT,CASSLDVGAGELFF
-,-,TRBJ2-1,TRBV6-5,TGTGCCAGCAGCCCCAGTTGGGCTAGCAATGAGCAGTTCTTC,CASSPSWASNEQFF
TRBD1,-,TRBJ2-2,TRBV7-3,TGTGCCAGCAGCCTCGACAGGGGGACCGGGGAGCTGTTTTTT,CASSLDRGTGELFF
TRBD2,-,TRBJ2-1,TRBV6-1,TGTGCCAGCCGACTAGCGGAGTCCTACAATGAGCAGTTCTTC,CASRLAESYNEQFF
-,-,TRBJ2-1,TRBV29-1,TGCAGCGTGGGATGGACCTACAATGAGCAGTTCTTC,CSVGWTYNEQFF
-,-,TRBJ1-4,TRBV15,TGTGCCACCAGCAGTATAGACGAAAAACTGTTTTTT,CATSSIDEKLFF
-,-,TRBJ1-1,TRBV5-1,TGCGCCAGCAGCTTGACCAGGCGGGGGACTGAAGCTTTCTTT,CASSLTRRGTEAFF
TRBD1,-,TRBJ1-1,TRBV2,TGTGCCAGCAACGGACAGGGGAAAAACACTGAAGCTTTCTTT,CASNGQGKNTEAFF
-,-,TRBJ2-1,TRBV5-1,TGCGCCAGCAGCTTGGCAAGCGGCTCCTACAATGAGCAGTTCTTC,CASSLASGSYNEQFF
-,-,TRBJ2-7,TRBV5-6,TGTGCCAGCAGCTTGCTCCCGGGGGACTCCTACGAGCAGTACTTC,CASSLLPGDSYEQYF
TRBD2,-,TRBJ2-1,TRBV29-1,TGCAGCGTTGTGTCTAGCGGGGGGTACAATGAGCAGTTCTTC,CSVVSSGGYNEQFF
-,-,TRBJ2-1,TRBV4-3,TGCGCCAGCAGCCAAGAGGTGGGAAAGCAGTTCTTC,CASSQEVGKQFF
-,-,TRBJ2-7,TRBV12-5,TGTGCTACCGGCCGTCGGAGGATCCACGAGCAGTACTTC,CATGRRRIHEQYF
-,-,TRBJ2-1,TRBV7-2,TGTGCCAGCAGCTTTCGGTTTGAGCAGTTCTTC,CASSFRFEQFF
TRBD1,-,TRBJ1-1,TRBV18,TGTGCCAGCTCACGAGGGGGCTTTAGCGCTGAAGCTTTCTTT,CASSRGGFSAEAFF
TRBD1,-,TRBJ1-2,TRBV30,TGTGCCTGGAGTGCAGGCTCTACAGGGGGCGATGGCTACACCTTC,CAWSAGSTGGDGYTF
-,-,TRBJ2-5,TRBV2,TGTGCCAGCAGCGTAACAGGGACCCGCCAAGAGACCCAGTACTTC,CASSVTGTRQETQYF
TRBD1,-,TRBJ1-1,TRBV6-6,TGTGCCAGCAGTTACCAGGGACAGGGGAAAGCCGAAGCTTTCTTT,CASSYQGQGKAEAFF
-,-,TRBJ1-3,TRBV18,TGTGCCAGCTCACCACGGATTTCGGATCCTGGAAACACCATATATTTT,CASSPRISDPGNTIYF
-,-,TRBJ2-7,TRBV2,TGTGCCAGCAGTGAAGTTGCAACGGCTAGAGGGGAGCAGTACTTC,CASSEVATARGEQYF
TRBD1,-,TRBJ2-2,TRBV6-6,TGTGCCAGCAGCCCCGGGACAGGGATGGTCGGGGAGCTGTTTTTT,CASSPGTGMVGELFF
-,-,TRBJ2-2,TRBV7-8,TGTGCCAGCAGCTCGACTAGTTTTTGGGAGCTGTTTTTT,CASSSTSFWELFF
-,-,TRBJ1-2,TRBV6-1,TGTGCCAGCAGTGAAGTCTCGCGCGGCTACACCTTC,CASSEVSRGYTF
-,-,TRBJ2-3,TRBV5-4,TGTGCCAGCAGCTTGGCGGGTGTGCAGTATTTT,CASSLAGVQYF
-,-,TRBJ2-6,TRBV25-1,TGTGCCAGCAGCCATTCTGGGGCCAACGTCCTGACTTTC,CASSHSGANVLTF
TRBD2,-,TRBJ2-1,TRBV29-1,TGCAGCCCCGCGGTTTTAGCGGGTGAGCAGTTCTTC,CSPAVLAGEQFF
-,-,TRBJ2-1,TRBV19,TGTGCCAGTAGTGTTGGACCCCGGGGGAGAGGTGAGCAGTTCTTC,CASSVGPRGRGEQFF
-,-,TRBJ2-7,TRBV6-5,TGTGCCAGCAGTTACTCCTGGGATGGGGGAGACTACGAGCAGTACTTC,CASSYSWDGGDYEQYF